This T cell receptor beta chain was recorded in a study of blood T cells in healthy people across ages. This clonotype was detected only a few times. What it recognizes is unknown. Primed by a sample-barcoded 5' primer and a J-beta primer mix, a second PCR proceeded for roughly 7 to 11 cycles. TCRdb reprocessed the 5' RACE reads with MiXCR, giving one entry per CDR3 protein. The data show around 1,000,000 distinct CDR3 sequences, 20% to 25% seen once. Trimming removed 1 base at V and 5 bases at J, with 20 bases between. From germline, CDR1 is LNHNV and CDR2 YYDKDF (reference sequence). CDR3 length: 17 amino acids. Study-level points and caveats: Roughly linear declines in TCR beta diversity per million T cells occurred with age. More naive CD4+ cells and higher diversity marked long-lived donors relative to aged donors.

This same sample was also taken into another study, of T cells of mothers and their children. That source reports: Healthy Caucasian mothers, a few in number, and their six children were the donors. Sample barcodes plus 2-4 random nucleotides came from the M1S primer.

The receptor comes from a girl aged 2 to 10 in good health. Material: blood. J is TRBJ1-1 and V is TRBV15, with D tentatively TRBD1 (6 bases). The DNA of the CDR3 is TGTGCCACCAGCAGAGGTTTTCAGCAACAGGGACGGACTGAAGCTTTCTTT. Translating it yields CATSRGFQQQGRTEAFF.